The 22 T cell receptor beta chains below come from one sample, sequenced in a study of blood T cell repertoires in COVID-19. Here immunoSEQ multiplex PCR was the method, and the copy in TCRdb shows in-frame clones only, minus some. In the table there are roughly 53,000 clones, about nine tenths of which are singletons. Sequencing was done on a sample of peripheral blood. Receptor source: a human donor in a cohort sampled during active COVID-19.

The CDR3 nucleotides read TGCGCCAGCAGCTGGACAGGGAGTGACACTGAAGCTTTCTTT. It yields the protein CASSWTGSDTEAFF. The chain is built from TRBV5-1 and TRBJ1-1; 8 nucleotides match TRBD1. J was trimmed by 3 bases and V by 3 bases; bases with no gene match: 4. Germline CDR1 reads SGHRS; CDR2 reads YFSETQ. The CDR3 is made up of 14 amino acids.

CDR3 in DNA: TGTGCCAGTAGTATTTCTGGGAGGGGGAAGGGGTACGAGCAGTACTTC. Translation gives CASSISGRGKGYEQYF. The chain joins TRBV19 to TRBJ2-7, with a tentative D call TRBD2 (7 bases). Trimming took 3 bases from V and 4 from J, leaving 19 bases between them. From germline, CDR1 is LNHDA and CDR2 SQIVND (reference sequence). This CDR3 is 16 amino acids long.

The chain recombines TRBV6-6 with TRBJ2-7; D might be TRBD1 (6 bases). Trimming cost V 3 bases and J 3 bases, with 9 bases left between them. CDR1 is MNHNY and CDR2 is SVGAGI in the germline V gene (reference sequence). CDR3 length: 13 amino acids. CDR3 region: CASSYLGGYEQYF. Here the CDR3 DNA reads TGTGCCAGCAGTTATTTAGGGGGCTACGAGCAGTACTTC.

The rearrangement uses TRBV4-1 and TRBJ1-6; 9 bases are a match to TRBD1. CDR1 MGHRA and CDR2 YSYEKL come from the germline V gene. This CDR3 spans 15 amino acids. Unmatched junction bases numbered 4, after V lost 4 bases and J lost 6 bases. The CDR3 region is CASSRGQGSNSPLHF. In nucleotides, the CDR3 is TGCGCCAGCAGCCGCGGACAGGGGTCTAATTCACCCCTCCACTTT.

J is TRBJ2-3 and V is TRBV5-1; 11 bases match TRBD2. Trimming at V came to 1 base and at J to 2 bases, leaving 3 bases not matched to a gene. The CDR3 covers 16 residues. Per the germline V gene, CDR1 is SGHRS and CDR2 is YFSETQ. This chain's CDR3 is CASSLTSGGVTDTQYF. The CDR3 DNA reads as TGCGCCAGCAGCTTGACTAGCGGGGGAGTCACAGATACGCAGTATTTT.

V gene TRBV18 combines with J gene TRBJ2-3, with TRBD1 as a possible D gene (5 bases). There are 15 residues in the CDR3. The germline V and J ends were trimmed by 5 bases and 0 bases, with 12 bases remaining between them. Germline V CDR1 and CDR2: KGHSH, LQKENI. CDR3 in amino acids: CASSSRTTSTDTQYF. CDR3 in DNA: TGTGCCAGCTCATCGCGGACAACTAGCACAGATACGCAGTATTTT.

The genes are TRBV30 and TRBJ1-1, with D perhaps TRBD1 (6 bases). This CDR3 has 13 residues. The ends were cut back, 4 bases at V and 0 bases at J, with 9 bases in the middle. Looked up from germline, CDR1 is GTSNPN and CDR2 is SVGIG (reference sequence). The CDR3 bases are TGTGCCTGGAAGAGGGGGATGAACACTGAAGCTTTCTTT. Its protein is CAWKRGMNTEAFF. The entire variable domain, with the rest obtained from reference TRBV30 and TRBJ1-1, is as follows: SQTIHQWPATLVQPVGSPLSLECTVEGTSNPNLYWYRQAAGRGLQLLFYSVGIGQISSEVPQNLSASRPQDRQFILSSKKLLLSDSGFYLCAWKRGMNTEAFFGQGTRLTVV.

The rearrangement joins TRBV28 to TRBJ2-5; D gene ambiguous. The germline gives CDR1 MDHEN, CDR2 SYDVKM. The CDR3 length is 13 residues. Trimming took 1 base from V and 7 from J, leaving 10 bases between them. The CDR3 DNA reads as TGTGCCAGCAGTTTATCACTCCCGGGGACCCAGTACTTC. Protein: CASSLSLPGTQYF.

The V and J genes are TRBV24-1 and TRBJ1-1; a weak D match, TRBD1 (5 bases). Germline CDR1 reads KGHDR; CDR2 reads SFDVKD. The CDR3 covers 18 residues. CDR3 protein: CPKLSPFSPDRWNTEAFF. The CDR3 nucleotides read TGTCCCAAGTTAAGCCCGTTTTCACCTGACAGATGGAACACTGAAGCTTTCTTT.

The V and J genes are TRBV11-3 and TRBJ2-1, with a tentative D call TRBD2 (6 bases). The CDR3 runs to 15 residues. V lost 5 bases to trimming and J lost 5 bases, with 16 bases between them. In germline, CDR1 is SGHNT, CDR2 YENEEA. The CDR3 reads CASSLGGERDNEQFF. The CDR3 DNA sequence: TGTGCCAGCAGCCTTGGAGGGGAGCGAGACAATGAGCAGTTCTTC.

This clone was counted once. This sequence joins TRBV27 and TRBJ1-5; 7 bases align to TRBD1. In germline, CDR1 is MNHEY, CDR2 SMNVEV (reference sequence). The trim removed 5 bases at V and 1 base at J, leaving 14 bases unmatched. CDR3 length equals 18 residues. CDR3 region: CASSRRDSEAGSNQPQHF. CDR3 sequence (DNA): TGTGCCAGCAGTCGTCGGGACAGCGAGGCGGGAAGCAATCAGCCCCAGCATTTT.

This chain connects TRBV5-8 to TRBJ1-4; tentative D call: TRBD1 (5 bases). Trimming removed 0 bases at V and 8 bases at J, with 11 bases between. The V gene's germline CDR1 is SGHTS and CDR2 YDEGEE. The CDR3 consists of 14 residues. CDR3 coding DNA: TGTGCCAGCAGCTTGGCTGGGGACTTGGAAAAACTGTTTTTT. Protein product: CASSLAGDLEKLFF.

The chain is built from TRBV15 and TRBJ2-4, with TRBD2 as a possible D gene (6 bases). Per the germline V gene, CDR1 is LNHNV and CDR2 is YYDKDF (reference sequence). The CDR3 totals 16 residues. V was clipped by 1 base and J by 3 bases, with 13 bases between them. CDR3 sequence: CATSRGEVEGKNIQYF. CDR3 nucleotide sequence: TGTGCCACCAGCAGAGGGGAAGTGGAGGGCAAAAACATTCAGTACTTC.

This sequence joins TRBV4-2 and TRBJ2-5; TRBD2 matches at 7 bases. V trimming: 1 base; J trimming: 9 bases; junction bases outside the gene matches: 17. Germline lookup yields CDR1 LGHNA and CDR2 YNFKEQ. The CDR3 has 17 residues. In nucleotides, the CDR3 is TGTGCCAGCAGCCAAGCCACTCCCGGGACTACCTCCGCGGCCCAGTACTTC. Translated, it gives CASSQATPGTTSAAQYF.

V is TRBV10-3 and J is TRBJ2-7; 11 bases fit TRBD2. Germline V CDR1 and CDR2: ENHRY, SYGVKD. V was pared by 4 bases and J by 2 bases, with 7 bases of the junction left unmatched. The CDR3 sequence is 16 residues long. In DNA, the CDR3 is TGTGCCATCAGTGCCGGCAATAGCGGGAGGGCCTACGAGCAGTACTTC. It is translated as CAISAGNSGRAYEQYF.

The J gene is TRBJ2-3, the V gene TRBV12-3 or TRBV12-4, with D unclear. CDR3 length: 12 amino acids. Trimming shortened V by 5 bases and J by 5 bases, and 8 bases separated the two germline ends. CDR3 region: CASSPRGDTQYF. The CDR3, as DNA: TGTGCCAGCAGTCCGCGCGGAGATACGCAGTATTTT.

This rearrangement joins TRBV9 to TRBJ2-3; a weak D match, TRBD2 (5 bases). The germline V gene encodes CDR1 SGDLS and CDR2 YYNGEE. The ends were cut back, 0 bases at V and 0 bases at J, with 11 bases in the middle. The CDR3 extends over 16 amino acids. The CDR3 is CASSVVGSVSTDTQYF. CDR3 nucleotide sequence: TGTGCCAGCAGCGTAGTTGGGAGCGTGAGCACAGATACGCAGTATTTT.

The chain is built from TRBV12-3 or TRBV12-4 and TRBJ2-5; 7 nucleotides align to TRBD1. This CDR3 region has 13 residues. V shed 6 bases, J shed 2 bases, and the junction held 3 bases outside the gene matches. CDR3 in DNA: TGTGCCAGCAGCCCGACAGGGCAAGAGACCCAGTACTTC. Its translation is CASSPTGQETQYF.

This chain uses TRBV10-1 with TRBJ2-7; 8 nucleotides match TRBD1. The CDR3 has 16 residues. J was trimmed by 2 bases and V by 3 bases; bases with no gene match: 9. CDR1 WNHNN and CDR2 SYGVQD come from the germline V gene (reference sequence). In nucleotides, the CDR3 is TGCGCCAGCAGTGAACCCGGACAGGGTGGGACCTACGAGCAGTACTTC. Its translation: CASSEPGQGGTYEQYF.

The chain carries TRBV14 and TRBJ2-7; TRBD1 matches 10 bases. The length of the CDR3 is 15 residues. V gave up 3 bases and J gave up 2 bases; unmatched junction bases: 4. Per the germline V gene, CDR1 is SGHDN and CDR2 is FVKESK. The CDR3 DNA reads TGTGCCAGCAGCCAGCCGGGGACAGGGGCCTACGAGCAGTACTTC. This gives the protein CASSQPGTGAYEQYF.

The rearrangement links TRBV28 to TRBJ2-1; D ambiguous. The V end was cut by 3 bases, the J end by 9 bases, with 9 bases between. The CDR3 length is 12 residues. Germline CDR1 is MDHEN and CDR2 is SYDVKM. The CDR3 region is CASSFLYSEQFF. The DNA of the CDR3 is TGTGCCAGCAGTTTTCTCTACTCTGAGCAGTTCTTC.

This clone was found once. The V and J genes are TRBV7-2 and TRBJ2-1; TRBD2 agrees at 16 bases. Losses at the gene ends were 6 bases for V and 15 bases for J; bases not matched to a gene: 8. The CDR3 loop spans 14 amino acids. Per the germline V gene, CDR1 is SGHTA and CDR2 is FQGNSA. CDR3 coding DNA: TGTGCCAGCAGTTCGGGACTAGCGGGAGGGCCACGGTTCTTC. It is translated as CASSSGLAGGPRFF.